This TCR beta chain was found in a study of T cells after yellow fever vaccination. The study's findings and limits: Reappearing after the booster were most of the clones from primary vaccination (roughly 95% CD4, approximately 89% CD8).

Points on this clonotype: The antigen remains undetermined.

Via MiXCR, TCRdb re-called the 5' RACE reads, giving one row per CDR3 protein. The table lists about 340,000 distinct CDR3 sequences, almost 4% of them singletons. Sequenced here: PBMCs, sampled 5 days after the yellow fever booster vaccination. The receptor comes from a man younger than 30 who received the YFV17D yellow fever vaccine.

The CDR3 loop reads CASSLVLGPTDTQYF. CDR3 nucleotide sequence: TGTGCCAGCAGCTTAGTACTAGGGCCCACAGATACGCAGTATTTT. The chain employs TRBV7-2 and TRBJ2-3; weak D call: TRBD2 (5 bases). The CDR3 length is 15 residues. Trimming removed 1 base from V and 2 bases from J, with 10 bases in between. Germline CDR1 SGHTA, CDR2 FQGNSA.